This TCR beta chain was recorded in a study of T cell repertoires in cytomegalovirus infection. CDR3 length equals 15 residues. The ends lost 7 bases at V and 4 bases at J; junction bases unmatched: 13. TCRdb redid the calling of the reads with MiXCR, one entry per CDR3 protein. This sample has about 320,000 distinct CDR3 sequences, with more than 8% found just once. The chain carries TRBV12-3 or TRBV12-4 and TRBJ2-7; 7 bases align to TRBD1. This sequence originates from a human donor in good health (CMV status not recorded). Some clones in this sample may be carry-over from other donors' samples. The sequencing sample was made of PBMCs. The CDR3 reads CASTLGMTGWYEQYF. The CDR3 DNA sequence: TGTGCCAGCACCTTGGGGATGACAGGGTGGTACGAGCAGTACTTC.